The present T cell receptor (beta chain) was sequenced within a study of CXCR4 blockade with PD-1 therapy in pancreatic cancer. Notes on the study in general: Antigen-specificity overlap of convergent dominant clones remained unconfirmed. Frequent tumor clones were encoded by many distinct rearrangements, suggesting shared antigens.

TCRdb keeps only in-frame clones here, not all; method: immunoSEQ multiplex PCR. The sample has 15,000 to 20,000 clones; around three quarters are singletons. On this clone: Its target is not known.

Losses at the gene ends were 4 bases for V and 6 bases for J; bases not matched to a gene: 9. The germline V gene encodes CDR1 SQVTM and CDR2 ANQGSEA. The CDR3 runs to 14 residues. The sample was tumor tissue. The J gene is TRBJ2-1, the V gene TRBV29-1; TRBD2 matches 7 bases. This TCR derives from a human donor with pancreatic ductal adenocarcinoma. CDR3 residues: CSVVGGSRSNEQFF. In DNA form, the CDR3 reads TGCAGCGTTGTAGGCGGGAGTCGTTCCAATGAGCAGTTCTTC.